These 14 T cell receptor beta chains were all obtained from the same sample, sequenced in a study of Ad26.COV2.S vaccination and SARS-CoV-2 variants. This sample's treatment: roughly 19 received Ad26.COV2.S at low or high dose, single or two shots; about 5 received placebo; per-sample allocation not given. Repertoires come from day 63 after the first vaccine or placebo injection. Libraries were prepared by immunoSEQ multiplex PCR; TCRdb keeps only in-frame clonotypes and omits some of them. The repertoire includes about 400,000 clones, over 75% of them detected once, and 1.5% to 2% sits in the top ten. The specimen was peripheral blood, collected in a trial of Ad26.COV2.S vaccine versus placebo. Every receptor here comes from a person aged 18-60 years who received the Ad26.COV2.S COVID-19 vaccine or a placebo.

The rearrangement joins TRBV18 to TRBJ2-3; no clear D gene. The germline V gene has CDR1 KGHSH and CDR2 LQKENI. V lost 2 bases and J 5 bases, leaving 5 bases between the germline ends. The CDR3 is 12 amino acids. The CDR3 nucleotides are TGTGCCAGCTCACCAAGTCAAGATACGCAGTATTTT. The encoded protein is CASSPSQDTQYF.

The V gene is TRBV6-5, the J gene TRBJ2-7; TRBD1 matches at 8 bases. Germline values: CDR1 MNHEY, CDR2 SVGAGI. The CDR3 sequence is 15 residues long. The V gene end was trimmed by 0 bases and the J gene end by 5 bases; junction bases not matched to a gene: 6. CDR3: CASSYSGQGWDEQYF. For the CDR3, the DNA is TGTGCCAGCAGTTACTCCGGACAGGGCTGGGACGAGCAGTACTTC.

The chain links TRBV12-3 or TRBV12-4 to TRBJ1-3; D unclear. This CDR3 has 11 residues. Trimming shortened V by 5 bases and J by 12 bases, and 11 bases separated the two germline ends. CDR3 amino acids: CASSNIAGIYF. CDR3 DNA: TGTGCCAGCAGTAACATCGCTGGCATATATTTT.

The CDR3 loop reads CASSFTWGAPTEKLFF. The CDR3 bases are TGTGCCAGCAGTTTCACGTGGGGTGCCCCTACTGAAAAACTGTTTTTT. The J gene is TRBJ1-4, the V gene TRBV11-3; D is undetermined. Trimming removed 6 bases from V and 7 bases from J, with 21 bases in between. This CDR3 has 16 residues. Germline CDR1 reads SGHNT; CDR2 reads YENEEA.

The chain joins TRBV9 to TRBJ2-7; the match to TRBD1 covers 8 bases. Germline-derived CDR1 and CDR2 are SGDLS and YYNGEE. There are 12 residues in the CDR3. Trimming cost V 4 bases and J 7 bases; bases outside gene matches: 4. The CDR3 DNA sequence: TGTGCCAGCAGCAGGACAGGGATTGAGCAGTACTTC. Amino acid sequence: CASSRTGIEQYF.

The chain carries TRBV5-5 and TRBJ2-2; D ambiguous. The V gene's germline CDR1 is SGHKS and CDR2 YYEKEE (reference sequence). The CDR3 is 14 amino acids. The V end lost 4 bases, the J end lost 6 bases, and 13 bases lay between the germline ends. The CDR3 region is CASSPVMGPGELFF. In DNA form, the CDR3 reads TGTGCCAGCAGCCCCGTGATGGGTCCCGGGGAGCTGTTTTTT. Looking up the rest from reference TRBV5-5 and TRBJ2-2 gives the full variable domain: DAGVTQSPTHLIKTRGQQVTLRCSPISGHKSVSWYQQVLGQGPQFIFQYYEKEERGRGNFPDRFSARQFPNYSSELNVNALLLGDSALYLCASSPVMGPGELFFGEGSRLTVL.

Here the CDR3 reads CAISNEEGGETQYF. CDR3 in DNA: TGTGCCATCAGTAACGAGGAGGGCGGGGAGACCCAGTACTTC. The rearrangement joins TRBV10-3 to TRBJ2-5, with a weak D call TRBD2 (6 bases). The CDR3 has 14 residues. Germline CDR1 and CDR2: ENHRY and SYGVKD. The V end was cut by 5 bases, the J end by 5 bases, with 15 bases between.

The chain has TRBV11-3 and TRBJ2-2; the D gene is possibly TRBD2 (5 bases). Germline values: CDR1 SGHNT, CDR2 YENEEA. Deletions cut 6 bases from V and 6 bases from J, with 14 bases between. The CDR3 is 14 residues long. The DNA for the CDR3 is TGTGCCAGCAGTTCCCCGCTAGCTGCCGGGGAGCTGTTTTTT. This translates into CASSSPLAAGELFF.

J is TRBJ1-5 and V is TRBV24-1; TRBD1 is a possible D gene (6 bases). In germline, CDR1 is KGHDR, CDR2 SFDVKD. CDR3 length: 14 residues. V shed 5 bases and J shed 7 bases, with 14 bases lying between them. CDR3 in amino acids: CATSVAGADQPQHF. CDR3 nucleotide sequence: TGTGCCACCAGTGTCGCAGGGGCCGACCAGCCCCAGCATTTT.

The chain has TRBV11-2 and TRBJ2-7; the match to TRBD2 covers 7 bases. CDR1 is SGHAT and CDR2 is FQNNGV in the germline V gene. The V gene end was trimmed by 1 base and the J gene end by 2 bases; junction bases not matched to a gene: 8. This CDR3 has 16 amino acids. CDR3: CASSLGATSSTYEQYF. As DNA, the CDR3 is TGTGCCAGCAGCTTAGGGGCGACTAGCTCTACCTACGAGCAGTACTTC.

The J gene is TRBJ2-7, the V gene TRBV5-5; a possible D gene is TRBD2 (5 bases). Germline CDR1 reads SGHKS; CDR2 reads YYEKEE (reference sequence). CDR3 length: 18 amino acids. V gave up 3 bases and J gave up 2 bases, with 24 bases separating them. In nucleotides, the CDR3 is TGTGCCAGCAGCTCGCCGGGAAATGCCTATTCCCCCGCCTACGAGCAGTACTTC. Translating gives CASSSPGNAYSPAYEQYF.

This clone showed up just a few times. V usage is TRBV5-4 and J usage is TRBJ2-5; TRBD1 is a possible D gene (5 bases). Germline CDR1 reads SGHNT; CDR2 reads YYREEE (reference sequence). The CDR3 runs 14 residues. Trimming shortened V by 0 bases and J by 5 bases, and 11 bases separated the two germline ends. Written as DNA, the CDR3 is TGTGCCAGCAGCTTGGAGTCCAGGGCTGAGACCCAGTACTTC. This codes for CASSLESRAETQYF.

V usage is TRBV2 and J usage is TRBJ2-7; D is unclear. Germline-derived CDR1 and CDR2 are SNHLY and FYNNEI. CDR3 length: 12 amino acids. Trimming removed 2 bases at V and 7 bases at J, with 9 bases between. The CDR3 sequence is CASSESLWEQYF. DNA of the CDR3: TGTGCCAGCAGTGAATCCTTGTGGGAGCAGTACTTC.

This sequence joins TRBV29-1 and TRBJ1-6; TRBD1 agrees at 8 bases. The germline V gene encodes CDR1 SQVTM and CDR2 ANQGSEA. The CDR3 extends over 13 amino acids. The ends lost 4 bases at V and 9 bases at J; junction bases unmatched: 5. The CDR3 spells CSVATGGSSPLHF. CDR3 bases: TGCAGCGTTGCCACAGGGGGTAGTTCACCCCTCCACTTT.